These 6 T cell receptor beta chains were all obtained from the same sample, sequenced in a study of blood T cell repertoires in COVID-19. Assay: immunoSEQ multiplex PCR; the TCRdb copy retains only in-frame clones and omits some. The data show about 130,000 clones, approximately 90% seen once. Sequencing was done on a sample of peripheral blood. The source is a man aged 55 to 70 with COVID-19, enrolled during active disease.

The V gene is TRBV7-3, the J gene TRBJ1-6; 10 positions match TRBD1. The CDR3 runs to 14 residues. Germline loops: CDR1 SGHTA, CDR2 FQGTGA. The V segment lost 4 bases and the J segment 9 bases; nucleotides outside the gene matches: 3. CDR3 nucleotide sequence: TGTGCCAGCAGCTCGGGACAGGGGCTTTCACCCCTCCACTTT. Protein sequence: CASSSGQGLSPLHF.

This clone was seen more than once but under ten times. This chain uses TRBV3-1 (or the pseudogene TRBV3-2) with TRBJ1-6; TRBD1 matches 8 bases. The CDR3 runs to 15 residues. The ends lost 3 bases at V and 9 bases at J; junction bases unmatched: 7. Looked up from germline, CDR1 is LGHDT and CDR2 is YNNKEL (reference sequence). The chain's CDR3 is CASSHATGERSPLHF. Here the CDR3 DNA reads TGTGCCAGCAGCCACGCGACAGGGGAACGTTCACCCCTCCACTTT.

The J gene is TRBJ2-1, the V gene TRBV27; no reliable D call. Per germline, CDR1 MNHEY and CDR2 SMNVEV (reference sequence). The length of the CDR3 is 13 residues. Trimming shortened V by 3 bases and J by 4 bases, and 7 bases separated the two germline ends. The CDR3 sequence is CASSLSPYNEQFF. The CDR3 DNA sequence: TGTGCCAGCAGTTTGTCCCCTTACAATGAGCAGTTCTTC.

The genes are TRBV7-9 and TRBJ2-6, with 8 bases aligning to TRBD1. Germline assignment: CDR1 SEHNR and CDR2 FQNEAQ (reference sequence). V was clipped by 5 bases and J by 4 bases; unmatched bases: 16. The CDR3 loop spans 19 amino acids. CDR3 region: CASSRRGSPTGVGANVLTF. The CDR3 DNA reads TGTGCCAGCAGCCGAAGGGGCTCCCCGACAGGGGTCGGGGCCAACGTCCTGACTTTC. The whole variable domain, remainder taken from reference TRBV7-9 and TRBJ2-6, is DTGVSQNPRHKITKRGQNVTFRCDPISEHNRLYWYRQTLGQGPEFLTYFQNEAQLEKSRLLSDRFSAERPKGSFSTLEIQRTEQGDSAMYLCASSRRGSPTGVGANVLTFGAGSRLTVL.

The V and J genes are TRBV10-3 and TRBJ1-1; 8 bases are shared with TRBD1. CDR1 is ENHRY and CDR2 is SYGVKD in the germline V gene. CDR3 length: 15 residues. V dropped 7 bases and J dropped 1; count of bases not matched to a gene: 8. CDR3 protein: CAIKEGTGENTEAFF. In DNA, the CDR3 is TGTGCCATCAAAGAGGGGACAGGAGAGAACACTGAAGCTTTCTTT.

The rearrangement joins TRBV5-8 to TRBJ1-3; 10 nucleotides match TRBD1. Germline assignment: CDR1 SGHTS and CDR2 YDEGEE. There are 16 residues in the CDR3. Unmatched junction bases numbered 2, after V lost 2 bases and J lost 0 bases. In DNA, the CDR3 is TGTGCCAGCAGCTTCGGGACAGGGGCCTCTGGAAACACCATATATTTT. Its translation is CASSFGTGASGNTIYF.